The clone carrying this T cell receptor beta chain was counted many times. These data originate in a study of CD8 T cells in ankylosing spondylitis. MiXCR, applied by TCRdb to the 5' RACE reads, yields one record per CDR3 protein. This sample yields 25,000 to 35,000 distinct CDR3 sequences, of which about 5.6% are seen a single time; about 1.8% belongs to the top ten. Unmatched junction bases numbered 5, after V lost 0 bases and J lost 2 bases. This CDR3 is built from 17 residues. Looked up from germline, CDR1 is SGDLS and CDR2 is YYNGEE. This receptor was taken from a female donor with ankylosing spondylitis or in good health (not recorded which). This chain joins TRBV9 and TRBJ2-5; TRBD2 aligns across 12 bases. Sequencing was carried out using blood, either unsorted or a sorted T cell fraction (not recorded which). In DNA form, the CDR3 reads TGTGCCAGCAGCGTAGGAAAACTAGCGGGGGGACAAGAGACCCAGTACTTC. It specifies CASSVGKLAGGQETQYF.